This TCR beta chain appears in the sequencing data of a study of blood T cell repertoires in COVID-19. About the study: The cDNA or gDNA used as material had been derived from T cells, B-cell-depleted T cells, or PBMCs.

Clones were sequenced by immunoSEQ multiplex PCR, and TCRdb holds only the in-frame ones, with some missing. The repertoire holds roughly 72,000 clones, approximately 87% seen once, with approximately 2.5% in the top ten. The CDR3 is 16 amino acids. V lost 0 bases and J 5 bases, leaving 17 bases between the germline ends. CDR1 is MNHEY and CDR2 is SVGAGI in the germline V gene. This receptor was obtained from a human donor in a cohort sampled during active COVID-19. The gene calls are TRBV6-5 and TRBJ2-7; D possibly corresponds to TRBD2 (6 bases). The specimen sequenced was peripheral blood. The CDR3 DNA is TGTGCCAGCAGTTACTCGGTGGACTACCGACACCACGAGCAGTACTTC. Translation: CASSYSVDYRHHEQYF.